The 29 T cell receptor beta chains below all came from one sample that was sequenced in a study of T cell clonality in common variable immunodeficiency. Profiled with immunoSEQ multiplex PCR; TCRdb holds only in-frame clones, not every one. Recorded here are about 45,000 clones, none singletons. The sample taken for sequencing was peripheral blood mononuclear cells. These receptor sequences come from a person between 18 and 75 years old in good health.

Ten or more counts support this clone. The CDR3 end lies 3 residues beyond the end of the read and is filled in from the germline J gene. The chain employs TRBV5-4 and TRBJ1-2; 7 bases agree with TRBD1. The CDR3 loop spans 14 amino acids. Losses at the gene ends were 4 bases for V and 7 bases for J; bases not matched to a gene: 10. CDR1 SGHNT and CDR2 YYREEE come from the germline V gene (reference sequence). The CDR3 spells CASSRIEGALGYTF. Partial CDR3 DNA: TGTGCCAGCAGCCGCATCGAGGGGGCGCTTGGC.

This clone was seen ten or more times. The CDR3 DNA, read in part, is TGCGCCAGCAGCTTGTCGGGACAATTAAATGAAAAA. Protein: CASSLSGQLNEK. The CDR3, in full, reads CASSLSGQLNEKLFF. The chain couples TRBV5-1 to TRBJ1-4, with a tentative D call TRBD1 (6 bases). With the read ending 3 residues before the CDR3 end, the germline J gene is used to fill in that end. V lost 1 base and J 5 bases, leaving 12 bases between the germline ends. Germline-derived CDR1 and CDR2 are SGHRS and YFSETQ. The CDR3 runs to 15 residues.

This clone was seen many times. The CDR3 DNA, read in part, is TGTGCCAGCAGCTTAGGTAGCGGGGCGACCTACGAG. Encoded protein: CASSLGSGATYE. The full CDR3 sequence reads CASSLGSGATYEQYF. The chain has TRBV7-6 and TRBJ2-7; 8 bases match TRBD2. The missing CDR3 end, 3 residues past where the read stops, is filled in from the germline J gene. In germline, CDR1 is SGHVS, CDR2 FNYEAQ. With V trimmed by 1 base and J by 2 bases, 4 bases remained unmatched. There are 15 residues in the CDR3.

This clone was found many times. The read ends 3 residues before the CDR3 terminus; that terminus is restored from the germline J gene. This sequence joins TRBV5-5 and TRBJ2-1; 10 bases are a match to TRBD1. CDR3 length equals 14 residues. CDR1 is SGHKS and CDR2 is YYEKEE in the germline V gene (reference sequence). With V trimmed by 5 bases and J by 5 bases, 4 bases remained unmatched. CDR3 in amino acids: CASRPGTGDNEQFF. The sequenced part of the CDR3 DNA is TGTGCCAGCAGGCCCGGGACAGGGGACAATGAG.

This clone was counted only a few times. The read terminates 3 residues before the CDR3 end, so the remaining end is supplied by the germline J gene. The chain recombines TRBV20-1 with TRBJ1-2; possible D gene TRBD1, 5 bases. The CDR3 is 15 amino acids. Trimming pared 5 bases from V and 5 bases from J, leaving 21 bases between. Germline V gene lookup returns CDR1 DFQATT and CDR2 SNEGSKA (reference sequence). The CDR3 sequence: CSASKPLTEPYGYTF. The part of the CDR3 DNA that was read is TGCAGTGCTTCCAAACCCTTGACAGAGCCGTATGGC.

This clone was counted ten times or more. The missing CDR3 end, 3 residues past where the read stops, is filled in from the germline J gene. The gene calls are TRBV5-4 and TRBJ2-5; D remains unclear. The CDR3 runs 13 residues. Per germline, CDR1 SGHNT and CDR2 YYREEE (reference sequence). V was clipped by 2 bases and J by 3 bases, with 8 bases between them. The CDR3 DNA, read in part, is TGTGCCAGCAGCTTCGAGGTGGAAGAGACC. Encoded protein: CASSFEVEET. The entire CDR3 protein reads CASSFEVEETQYF.

This clone was seen repeatedly, ten times or more. The read comes to an end 3 residues before the CDR3 does, leaving the germline J gene to fill in the end. The chain carries TRBV20-1 and TRBJ2-5; the match to TRBD1 covers 9 bases. Per germline, CDR1 DFQATT and CDR2 SNEGSKA (reference sequence). Germline trimming cut 0 bases from V and 4 bases from J; bases unmatched to any gene: 6. The CDR3 extends over 15 amino acids. Incomplete CDR3 DNA: TGCAGTGCTAGAGACGGACAGGGGTTGGGAGAGACC. Encoded protein: CSARDGQGLGET. The entire CDR3 protein is CSARDGQGLGETQYF.

The sample holds many counts of this clone. The CDR3 goes on 3 residues after the read ends, and that part is filled in from the germline J gene. The rearrangement uses TRBV9 and TRBJ2-7, with 11 positions matching TRBD2. V lost 4 bases to trimming and J lost 5 bases; unmatched junction nucleotides: 14. CDR1 and CDR2 (germline): SGDLS, YYNGEE. This CDR3 is 17 amino acids long. CDR3 DNA, as far as it was read: TGTGCCAGCAGCTCACGAATGACTAGCGGGACTTTGGACGAG. It specifies CASSSRMTSGTLDE. The whole CDR3 protein reads CASSSRMTSGTLDEQYF.

This clone appeared many times. The read falls 3 residues short of the CDR3 end, and the missing part is taken from the germline J gene. The V call is TRBV20-1, the J call TRBJ2-7; 10 bases agree with TRBD2. The CDR3 extends over 16 amino acids. V lost 0 bases and J lost 0; bases outside the gene matches: 5. Germline V CDR1 and CDR2: DFQATT, SNEGSKA (reference sequence). The CDR3 is CSARDPSGSASYEQYF. CDR3 DNA, as far as it was read: TGCAGTGCTAGAGACCCTAGCGGGAGCGCCTCCTACGAG.

Notes on this clone: The CDR3 is cut off 3 residues early in the read; its end comes from the germline J gene. The rearrangement joins TRBV6-2 or TRBV6-3 to TRBJ2-3; perhaps TRBD1 as D (6 bases). Looked up from germline, CDR1 is MNHEY and CDR2 is SVGEGT. The CDR3 loop spans 14 amino acids. This CDR3 is CASSSGDAQEAQYF. The CDR3 DNA, read in part, is TGTGCCAGCAGTTCAGGGGATGCCCAAGAGGCG.

This clone appeared many times. With the read ending 3 residues before the CDR3 end, the germline J gene is used to fill in that end. J is TRBJ2-7 and V is TRBV11-2, with a possible D match to TRBD1 (7 bases). V was cut by 0 bases and J by 5 bases, with 11 bases left in between. The CDR3 totals 14 residues. Germline V gene data show CDR1 as SGHAT and CDR2 as FQNNGV. Incomplete CDR3 DNA: TGTGCCAGCAGCTTAGACAGGGGGGTAAACGAG. It yields the protein CASSLDRGVNE. The entire CDR3 protein is CASSLDRGVNEQYF.

This clone was seen many times. The CDR3 is cut off 3 residues early in the read; its end comes from the germline J gene. This chain links TRBV20-1 with TRBJ2-1; TRBD2 matches at 9 bases. There are 16 residues in the CDR3. In germline, CDR1 is DFQATT, CDR2 SNEGSKA (reference sequence). Trimming took 0 bases from V and 1 from J; bases not matched to a gene: 4. CDR3 sequence reads: CSARDGLAGSYNEQFF. Partial CDR3 DNA: TGCAGTGCTAGAGATGGCCTAGCGGGGTCCTACAATGAG.

Many counts were recorded for this clone. Sequencing ends 3 residues short of the CDR3 end; the germline J gene provides the rest. This sequence joins TRBV3-1 (or the pseudogene TRBV3-2) and TRBJ2-1; 8 bases map to TRBD2. V lost 1 base, J lost 7 bases, and 9 bases stayed unmatched. Germline V gene data show CDR1 as LGHDT and CDR2 as YNNKEL (reference sequence). The CDR3 totals 16 residues. The part of the CDR3 DNA that was read is TGTGCCAGCAGCCAAGGGCGACTAGCGTTTTGGAATGAG. As protein: CASSQGRLAFWNE. The full CDR3 is CASSQGRLAFWNEQFF.

In this sample, this clone turned up many times. The CDR3 is cut off 3 residues early in the read; its end comes from the germline J gene. V usage is TRBV7-9 and J usage is TRBJ1-1; no clear D gene. From germline, CDR1 is SEHNR and CDR2 FQNEAQ (reference sequence). The CDR3 loop spans 11 amino acids. The CDR3 bases that were read are TGTGCCAGCAGCCCTTTGAGGGAA. It is translated as CASSPLRE. The whole CDR3 sequence reads CASSPLREAFF.

This clone occurred many times. The read terminates 3 residues before the CDR3 end, so the remaining end is supplied by the germline J gene. The genes are TRBV30 and TRBJ2-2; the D is unclear. This CDR3 is built from 17 residues. CDR1 is GTSNPN, CDR2 SVGIG, per germline (reference sequence). Trimming pared 7 bases from V and 5 bases from J, leaving 26 bases between. The CDR3 spells CASDNRAASRGTGELFF. Incomplete CDR3 DNA: TGTGCCTCCGACAACCGTGCTGCCTCCCGTGGGACCGGGGAG.

This clone was detected many times. The CDR3 end falls 3 residues outside the read, so it is completed with the germline J gene. This chain uses TRBV28 with TRBJ1-2; D unresolved. The CDR3 has 13 amino acids. V was clipped by 3 bases and J by 4 bases, with 9 bases between them. Germline CDR1 and CDR2: MDHEN and SYDVKM. The CDR3 bases that were read are TGTGCCAGCAGTTTGAAACCTAGCTATGGC. It codes for CASSLKPSYG. The full-length CDR3 reads as CASSLKPSYGYTF.

This clone appeared many times. Read sequence stops 3 residues before the CDR3 end, and the germline J gene provides the missing end. The chain couples TRBV5-5 to TRBJ2-1; the match to TRBD2 covers 8 bases. Germline V lookup: CDR1 SGHKS, CDR2 YYEKEE (reference sequence). This CDR3 has 14 residues. With V trimmed by 4 bases and J by 9 bases, 9 bases remained unmatched. The CDR3 bases that were read are TGTGCCAGCAGCCCGGGACTAGACAACATTGAG. Residues: CASSPGLDNIE. The whole CDR3 is CASSPGLDNIEQFF.

At least ten counts were recorded for this clone. The read halts 3 residues ahead of the CDR3 end, with the missing end drawn from the germline J gene. The chain is built from TRBV19 and TRBJ1-5; a weak D match, TRBD1 (6 bases). The CDR3 runs 15 residues. V lost 6 bases and J 7 bases, leaving 19 bases between the germline ends. CDR1 LNHDA and CDR2 SQIVND come from the germline V gene (reference sequence). The CDR3 sequence: CASRNPDRLQQPQHF. The DNA read from the CDR3 is TGTGCCAGTAGAAACCCAGACAGGCTCCAACAGCCC. The variable domain in full, with the rest retrieved from reference TRBV19 and TRBJ1-5, is DGGITQSPKYLFRKEGQNVTLSCEQNLNHDAMYWYRQDPGQGLRLIYYSQIVNDFQKGDIAEGYSVSREKKESFPLTVTSAQKNPTAFYLCASRNPDRLQQPQHFGDGTRLSIL.

This clone was detected ten times or more. The read ends 3 residues before the CDR3 terminus; that terminus is restored from the germline J gene. This chain uses TRBV5-5 with TRBJ2-7; 8 bases match TRBD1. The length of the CDR3 is 15 residues. The germline gives CDR1 SGHKS, CDR2 YYEKEE (reference sequence). The J segment lost 2 bases and the V segment lost 2 bases, leaving 6 bases of the junction unmatched. The DNA read from the CDR3 is TGTGCCAGCAGCTTACTGACAGGGGCACCCTACGAG. It encodes CASSLLTGAPYE. The whole CDR3 reads CASSLLTGAPYEQYF. Looking up the rest from reference TRBV5-5 and TRBJ2-7 gives the full variable domain: DAGVTQSPTHLIKTRGQQVTLRCSPISGHKSVSWYQQVLGQGPQFIFQYYEKEERGRGNFPDRFSARQFPNYSSELNVNALLLGDSALYLCASSLLTGAPYEQYFGPGTRLTVT.

At least ten counts were recorded for this clone. The CDR3 goes on 3 residues after the read ends, and that part is filled in from the germline J gene. The chain joins TRBV19 to TRBJ2-6; 7 bases are shared with TRBD2. Germline trimming cut 2 bases from V and 0 bases from J; bases unmatched to any gene: 4. There are 17 residues in the CDR3. CDR1 is LNHDA, CDR2 SQIVND, per germline (reference sequence). Incomplete CDR3 DNA: TGTGCCAGTAGTATATGGGGAGGGGTCTCTGGGGCCAACGTC. Residues: CASSIWGGVSGANV. From start to end, the CDR3 is CASSIWGGVSGANVLTF.

This clone has a count of ten or more. CDR3 bases read: TGTGCCAGCAGCTTAGGGCAGGGGGCTTATGAG. It encodes CASSLGQGAYE. The entire CDR3 is CASSLGQGAYEQFF. V and J are TRBV7-6 and TRBJ2-1; TRBD1 aligns across 8 bases. The read falls 3 residues short of the CDR3 end, and the missing part is taken from the germline J gene. Germline CDR1 is SGHVS and CDR2 is FNYEAQ. The CDR3 runs 14 residues. With V trimmed by 1 base and J by 8 bases, 4 bases remained unmatched.

This clone was picked up many times. The read ends 3 residues before the CDR3 terminus; that terminus is restored from the germline J gene. This chain joins TRBV12-3 or TRBV12-4 and TRBJ2-1, with D perhaps TRBD1 (5 bases). The CDR3 spans 16 residues. Between the trimmed V and J ends, which lost 7 bases and 8 bases, there was a span of 24 bases. Incomplete CDR3 DNA: TGTGCCAGCACCTTTTCCCGACCTCAGGGTAGCTATGAG. Amino acid sequence: CASTFSRPQGSYE. The whole CDR3 reads CASTFSRPQGSYEQFF.

Note on this clone: The junction and the germline gene differ at one end; a read error may be behind it. The CDR3 bases that were read are TGTGCCAGCAGCTTAGCGGCCGGGGGGACTGAT. The encoded protein is CASSLAAGGTD. Given in full, the CDR3 is CASSLAAGGTDAFF. The J gene is TRBJ1-1, the V gene TRBV11-1; TRBD1 might be the D (5 bases). The CDR3 extends 3 residues past the end of the read, so its final part is completed from the germline J gene. Germline V gene data show CDR1 as SGHAT and CDR2 as FQDESV (reference sequence). The CDR3 spans 14 residues.

There are many counts of this clone. From the germline J gene comes the end of the CDR3, since the read stops 3 residues before it. This chain joins TRBV7-9 and TRBJ1-1; D is possibly TRBD1 (5 bases). Looked up from germline, CDR1 is SEHNR and CDR2 is FQNEAQ (reference sequence). Trimming left V 2 bases short and J 1 base short, with 11 bases between. There are 15 residues in the CDR3. CDR3 DNA, as far as it was read: TGTGCCAGCAGCTTACGGACACCCGAGAACACTGAA. Its translation: CASSLRTPENTE. From start to end, the CDR3 is CASSLRTPENTEAFF.

The table lists this clone with many counts. The read falls 3 residues short of the CDR3 end, and the missing part is taken from the germline J gene. The chain links TRBV7-9 to TRBJ2-7, with D possibly TRBD1 on 5 matching bases. V was trimmed by 2 bases and J by 4 bases, leaving 15 bases between them. The CDR3 has 15 amino acids. CDR1 and CDR2 (germline): SEHNR, FQNEAQ (reference sequence). The CDR3 loop is CASSLRGQGFYEQYF. The CDR3 DNA, read in part, is TGTGCCAGCAGCTTAAGGGGCCAGGGATTTTACGAG.

The sample holds many counts of this clone. The sequenced fragment ends 3 residues before the CDR3 boundary, so the rest is inferred from the germline J gene. The V gene is TRBV7-2, the J gene TRBJ2-7; 8 bases match TRBD1. This CDR3 comprises 15 residues. CDR1 and CDR2 from the germline V gene are SGHTA and FQGNSA. Trimming removed 5 bases from V and 1 base from J; junction bases left unmatched: 7. The CDR3 DNA, read in part, is TGTGCCAGCAGCCTAAACCGGGACAGGTCCTACGAG. It yields the protein CASSLNRDRSYE. The whole CDR3 sequence reads CASSLNRDRSYEQYF.

This clone was seen ten or more times. The read stops 3 residues short of the end of the CDR3; the missing end is completed from the germline J gene. J is TRBJ2-7 and V is TRBV7-9; D ambiguous. The germline CDR1 and CDR2 sequences are SEHNR and FQNEAQ (reference sequence). The ends were cut back, 1 base at V and 1 base at J, with 8 bases in the middle. CDR3 length equals 14 residues. The CDR3 bases that were read are TGTGCCAGCAGCTTAGTTTCCGGTTCCTACGAG. Protein sequence: CASSLVSGSYE. The full CDR3 sequence reads CASSLVSGSYEQYF.

There are many counts of this clone. The CDR3 end is not reached by the read, which stops 3 residues before it; the germline J gene fills it in. The chain employs TRBV6-2 or TRBV6-3 and TRBJ1-1, with TRBD1 as a possible D gene (5 bases). Germline CDR1 is MNHEY and CDR2 is SVGEGT. CDR3 size: 13 residues. V lost 5 bases and J lost 4, with 11 bases in between. Incomplete CDR3 DNA: TGTGCCAGCAGTAGGCAGGGTGGCACTGAA. Protein: CASSRQGGTE. The full CDR3 sequence reads CASSRQGGTEAFF.

Ten or more counts support this clone. Sequencing ends 3 residues short of the CDR3 end; the germline J gene provides the rest. The rearrangement links TRBV7-8 to TRBJ2-5, with 12 bases matching TRBD2. Germline-derived CDR1 and CDR2 are SGHVS and FQNEAQ. The CDR3 has 17 amino acids. The J segment lost 5 bases and the V segment lost 1 base, leaving 8 bases of the junction unmatched. CDR3 in amino acids: CASSLVTSGGFWETQYF. The CDR3 bases that were read are TGTGCCAGCAGCTTAGTAACTAGCGGGGGGTTTTGGGAGACC.